This T cell receptor (beta chain) was profiled in a study of blood T cell repertoires in COVID-19. The wider study: Acute-phase and convalescent COVID-19 samples originated in the United States, Italy and Spain. Nucleic acid was either cDNA or gDNA, and it came from T cells, B-cell-depleted T cells, or PBMCs.

The CDR3 loop spans 15 amino acids. V lost 5 bases to trimming and J lost 2 bases; unmatched junction nucleotides: 5. Germline loops: CDR1 SEHNR, CDR2 FQNEAQ (reference sequence). Authors' analysis steps: Reference gene primer amplification gave estimated nucleated cell counts. Assay used: immunoSEQ multiplex PCR; TCRdb lists only in-frame clones, some missing. The D gene and trimming were derived from the DNA, and the V and J assignments and clone size from that table. The sample has hundreds of thousands of clones, 70% to 85% seen once. The chain joins TRBV7-9 to TRBJ2-5, with 10 bases identical to TRBD1. The clonotype comes from a woman older than 75 with acute or convalescent COVID-19. Material for sequencing was peripheral blood. CDR3 bases: TGTGCCAGCAGCCCGGGACAGGGGTCTCAAGAGACCCAGTACTTC. Its protein product is CASSPGQGSQETQYF. Based on the CDR3 plus reference TRBV7-9 and TRBJ2-5, the full variable domain is DTGVSQNPRHKITKRGQNVTFRCDPISEHNRLYWYRQTLGQGPEFLTYFQNEAQLEKSRLLSDRFSAERPKGSFSTLEIQRTEQGDSAMYLCASSPGQGSQETQYFGPGTRLLVL.